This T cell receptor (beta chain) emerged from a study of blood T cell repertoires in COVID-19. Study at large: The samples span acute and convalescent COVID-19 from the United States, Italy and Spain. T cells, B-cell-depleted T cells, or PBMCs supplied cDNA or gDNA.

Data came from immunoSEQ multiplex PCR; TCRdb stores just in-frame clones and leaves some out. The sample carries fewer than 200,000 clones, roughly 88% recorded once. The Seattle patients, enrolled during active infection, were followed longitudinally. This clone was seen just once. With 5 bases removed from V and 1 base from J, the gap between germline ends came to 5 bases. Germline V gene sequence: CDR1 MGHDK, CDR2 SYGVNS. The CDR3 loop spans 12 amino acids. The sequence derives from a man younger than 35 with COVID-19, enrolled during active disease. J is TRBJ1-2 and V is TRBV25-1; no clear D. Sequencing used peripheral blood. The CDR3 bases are TGTGCCAGCAGTTCAGTTAACTATGGCTACACCTTC. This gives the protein CASSSVNYGYTF.